This T cell receptor (beta chain) derives from a study of OX40 agonist ivuxolimab in advanced cancers. For the wider study: The costimulatory receptor OX40 (CD134) was targeted by ivuxolimab, a fully human IgG2 agonistic monoclonal antibody. Intravenous ivuxolimab was administered to patients every 2 weeks at six dose levels: 0.01, 0.1, 0.3, 1.5, 3 and 10 mg/kg. Of the 52 patients in dose escalation, 19 had hepatocellular carcinoma, about 15 had melanoma, 9 had renal cell carcinoma and 9 had head and neck cancer. The dose-escalation cohort was roughly 83% male with a mean age of about 65 years, ranging from roughly 20 to 80. Prior anti-PD-1, anti-PD-L1 or anti-CTLA-4 therapy was permitted, and about 40% of dose-escalation patients had received checkpoint inhibitors. Partial responses occurred in three dose-escalation patients, of whom one had hepatocellular carcinoma and two had cutaneous melanoma. The point of sequencing TCRbeta in the periphery was to test whether ivuxolimab changed TCR sequence diversity and drove clonal T-cell expansion. The paper covers the monotherapy dose-escalation part of the phase I ivuxolimab trial, which included N of about 50 patients. General conclusions and limits of the study: Partial responders in the 0.1-3.0 mg/kg groups had among the lowest normalized peripheral clonal expansion, especially among CD8+ T cells. At doses from 0.1 to 3.0 mg/kg, clonal expansion was seen in both CD4+ and CD8+ blood T cells between baseline and week 6. Which antigens the clonally expanded peripheral T cells were specific for was not determined. After ivuxolimab, more expanded clones were found on average in CD8+ T cells than in CD4+ T cells. Low levels of normalized T-cell clonal expansion were also seen in some patients who did not respond.

Genomic DNA was isolated from the sorted cells so that the TCRbeta CDR3 region could be sequenced. The immunoSEQ Assay was used to sequence the TCRbeta CDR3 regions. The clones in this table, taken by TCRdb from immuneACCESS, are in-frame only. Not every clone is retained; where verified, under half of the shortfall comes from an unresolved V gene, and the cause of the rest is unknown. The sample contains roughly 8,600 clones, about 81% of them found a single time. The ten largest clones capture approximately 15% of the sample. Patients with autoimmune disease history or receiving systemic immunosuppression were excluded from the trial. Peripheral blood for TCR sequencing was drawn from every dose cohort at baseline, at cycle 4 day 1 and at cycle 7 day 1. The samples were taken from a phase I, first-in-human, multicenter, open-label dose-escalation trial of ivuxolimab. Adults with locally advanced or metastatic melanoma, renal cell, hepatocellular, or head and neck squamous cell carcinoma were enrolled in the trial. Before TCR sequencing, CD4+ T cells and CD8+ T cells were sorted from peripheral blood as separate populations.

Reading the germline V gene gives CDR1 SNHLY and CDR2 FYNNEI. V gives up 4 bases and J gives up 0 bases, and the segment between their germline ends measures 10 bases. Including cysteine and phenylalanine, the CDR3 has 15 amino acids. Only the CDR3 DNA is retained, 45 bases long and in frame from the first base. On this clone: Its antigen is unknown. Base qualities are not provided; no much larger clone lies one nucleotide away.

The sample was CD4+ or CD8+ T cells sorted from blood, taken in a trial of the OX40 agonist ivuxolimab. This TCR was recovered from an adult with an advanced solid tumor such as melanoma, head and neck, liver or kidney cancer. The sequence joins TRBV2 to TRBJ2-1; the D gene is perhaps TRBD1, from 6 matching bases. The encoded CDR3 is CASSAGDNSYNEQFF. In nucleotides, the sequence is TGTGCCAGCAGTGCAGGGGACAACTCCTACAATGAGCAGTTCTTC.